The 7 T cell receptor beta chains below come from one sample, sequenced in a study of blood T cell repertoires in COVID-19. Measured with immunoSEQ multiplex PCR; TCRdb has only the in-frame clones, and not every one. The sample lists about 250,000 clones; over 75% were seen once. Sequenced material: peripheral blood. Receptor source: a man aged 50 to 60 with COVID-19, enrolled during active disease.

The V and J genes are TRBV13 and TRBJ1-2, with D possibly matching TRBD1 (6 bases). With 3 bases removed from V and 7 bases from J, the gap between germline ends came to 15 bases. The CDR3 loop spans 14 amino acids. Germline CDR1 reads PRHDT; CDR2 reads FYEKMQ (reference sequence). This CDR3 reads CASSFAGVKSGYTF. CDR3 in DNA: TGTGCCAGCAGCTTCGCAGGGGTGAAGAGTGGCTACACCTTC.

The chain carries TRBV3-1 (or the pseudogene TRBV3-2) and TRBJ1-2, with D hard to call. Trimming stripped 0 bases from V and 7 bases from J, with 9 bases between. This CDR3 comprises 13 residues. CDR1 and CDR2 from the germline V gene are LGHDT and YNNKEL (reference sequence). The CDR3 sequence: CASSQDWRGGYTF. CDR3 sequence (DNA): TGTGCCAGCAGCCAAGATTGGAGAGGTGGCTACACCTTC.

The V call is TRBV14, the J call TRBJ1-5; 8 bases are shared with TRBD1. Trimming at V came to 4 bases and at J to 7 bases, leaving 6 bases not matched to a gene. There are 14 residues in the CDR3. Germline V gene sequence: CDR1 SGHDN, CDR2 FVKESK. CDR3 protein: CASSPTGVRQPQHF. CDR3 coding DNA: TGTGCCAGCAGCCCGACAGGGGTGAGACAGCCCCAGCATTTT.

The chain recombines TRBV9 with TRBJ2-1, with 13 bases fitting TRBD2. Germline V CDR1 and CDR2: SGDLS, YYNGEE. The junction had 9 bases not matched to a gene; V was cut back by 6 bases and J by 9 bases. The CDR3 loop spans 15 amino acids. CDR3 sequence: CASTPTSGGAGEQFF. For the CDR3, the DNA is TGTGCCAGCACCCCCACTAGCGGGGGGGCCGGTGAGCAGTTCTTC.

V is TRBV27 and J is TRBJ2-1; TRBD1 is a possible D gene (6 bases). Germline CDR1 is MNHEY and CDR2 is SMNVEV (reference sequence). Trimming removed 3 bases at V and 0 bases at J, with 15 bases between. This CDR3 has 17 amino acids. The CDR3 sequence: CASSLQRQVSSYNEQFF. The CDR3 nucleotides read TGTGCCAGCAGTTTGCAAAGACAGGTGAGCTCCTACAATGAGCAGTTCTTC.

This clone is a singleton in its sample. This sequence joins TRBV2 and TRBJ2-5; perhaps TRBD2 as D (5 bases). There are 16 residues in the CDR3. In germline, CDR1 is SNHLY, CDR2 FYNNEI. Between the trimmed V and J ends, which lost 0 bases and 5 bases, there was a span of 16 bases. CDR3 nucleotide sequence: TGTGCCAGCAGTGAAGCTTCGGCCTTGGAGGTGGAGACCCAGTACTTC. This codes for CASSEASALEVETQYF.

This rearrangement joins TRBV9 to TRBJ2-3, with 7 bases fitting TRBD2. This CDR3 is 14 amino acids long. Per germline, CDR1 SGDLS and CDR2 YYNGEE. With 2 bases clipped from V and 4 bases from J, the junction kept 4 bases outside the gene matches. The CDR3 DNA is TGTGCCAGCAGCGTTCGGACTAGACCAGATACGCAGTATTTT. Translating it yields CASSVRTRPDTQYF. Supplemented by reference TRBV9 and TRBJ2-3, the full variable domain reads DSGVTQTPKHLITATGQRVTLRCSPRSGDLSVYWYQQSLDQGLQFLIQYYNGEERAKGNILERFSAQQFPDLHSELNLSSLELGDSALYFCASSVRTRPDTQYFGPGTRLTVL.